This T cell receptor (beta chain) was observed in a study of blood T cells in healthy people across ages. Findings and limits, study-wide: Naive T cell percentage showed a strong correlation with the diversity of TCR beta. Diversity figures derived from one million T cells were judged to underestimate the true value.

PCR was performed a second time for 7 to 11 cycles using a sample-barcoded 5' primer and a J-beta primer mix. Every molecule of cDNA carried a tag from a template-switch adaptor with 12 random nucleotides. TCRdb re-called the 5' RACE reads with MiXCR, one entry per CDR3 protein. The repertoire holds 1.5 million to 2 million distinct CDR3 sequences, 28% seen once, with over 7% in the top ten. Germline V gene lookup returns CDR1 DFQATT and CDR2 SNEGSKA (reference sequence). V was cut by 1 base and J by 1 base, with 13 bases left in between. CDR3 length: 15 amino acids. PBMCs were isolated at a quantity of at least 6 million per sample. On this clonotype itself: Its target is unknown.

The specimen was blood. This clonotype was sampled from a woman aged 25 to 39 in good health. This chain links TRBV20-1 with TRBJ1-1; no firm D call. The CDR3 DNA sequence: TGCAGTGCTAGAGGTTCGGTTAAACAGAACACTGAAGCTTTCTTT. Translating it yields CSARGSVKQNTEAFF.